This T cell receptor (beta chain) is drawn from a study of identical twins. This CDR3 is 14 amino acids long. Per the germline V gene, CDR1 is LGHNA and CDR2 is YNFKEQ. V was clipped by 1 base and J by 6 bases, with 11 bases between them. Concerning this clonotype: Its antigen is currently unknown.

Each CDR3 protein gets one entry after TCRdb re-called the 5' RACE reads with MiXCR. The sample consists of hundreds of thousands of distinct CDR3 sequences, 21% of them appearing once. Whole-study findings and limits: Insertions ran lower in abundant cord blood beta clonotypes, though not in memory repertoires.

The same specimen was also included in a second study, on T cells expressing NK-cell markers.

Sequenced input: PBMCs. V is TRBV4-2 and J is TRBJ2-3; D ambiguous. The sequence derives from a woman younger than 35 in good health. The CDR3 nucleotides read TGTGCCAGCAGCCAAGGGGCAATAACGGATACGCAGTATTTT. Translation gives CASSQGAITDTQYF.